This T cell receptor beta chain was recovered during a study of early stage breast cancer tumors. Generated by immunoSEQ multiplex PCR, the TCRdb table keeps only in-frame clones and is missing some. Counted here are some 58,000 clones, more than 60% occurring once; the ten biggest clones make up 3% to 4%. The V gene's germline CDR1 is SGHDT and CDR2 YYEEEE. Trimming removed 7 bases at V and 7 bases at J, with 6 bases between. The CDR3 spans 10 residues. This clonotype was obtained from a person aged 30 to 39 with breast cancer. Sequenced sample: blood. This chain connects TRBV5-6 to TRBJ1-5; unclear D gene. CDR3 nucleotide sequence: TGTGCCAGCGCGATGCAGCCCCAGCATTTT. The encoded protein is CASAMQPQHF.